This T cell receptor beta chain was recorded in a study of blood T cell repertoires in COVID-19. Study overall: COVID-19 samples from acute and convalescent phases originated in the United States, Italy and Spain.

In the original processing: Amplified reference gene primers provided the basis for estimating nucleated cell counts. Clones were sequenced by immunoSEQ multiplex PCR, and TCRdb holds only the in-frame ones, with some missing. The DNA was the basis for D and trimming; V, J and clone size are from that table. The sample holds over 200,000 clones; approximately 82% are singletons and the top ten take around 2.5%. The CDR3 is 15 amino acids. V lost 4 bases to trimming and J lost 5 bases; unmatched junction nucleotides: 4. The germline V gene has CDR1 KGHDR and CDR2 SFDVKD. The receptor's source is a woman in her seventies with active or convalescent COVID-19. The chain has TRBV24-1 and TRBJ1-6, with 7 bases fitting TRBD1. The sequenced material came from peripheral blood. This CDR3 reads CATSDAGQDNSPLHF. As DNA, the CDR3 is TGTGCCACCAGTGACGCCGGACAGGATAATTCACCCCTCCACTTT.